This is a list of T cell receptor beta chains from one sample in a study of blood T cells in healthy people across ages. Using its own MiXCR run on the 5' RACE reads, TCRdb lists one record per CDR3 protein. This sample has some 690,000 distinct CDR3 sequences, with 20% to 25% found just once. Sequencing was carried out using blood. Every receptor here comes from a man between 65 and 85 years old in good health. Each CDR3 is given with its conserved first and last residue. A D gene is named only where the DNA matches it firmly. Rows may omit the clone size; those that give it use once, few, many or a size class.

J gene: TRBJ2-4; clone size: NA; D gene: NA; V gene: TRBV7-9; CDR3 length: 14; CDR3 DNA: TGTGCCAGCAGCGCCCCTGGGAGCAAAAACATTCAGTACTTC; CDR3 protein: CASSAPGSKNIQYF
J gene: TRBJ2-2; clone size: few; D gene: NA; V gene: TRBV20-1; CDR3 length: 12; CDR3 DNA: TGCAGTGCTAGGGGGGACACCGGGGAGCTGTTTTTT; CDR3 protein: CSARGDTGELFF
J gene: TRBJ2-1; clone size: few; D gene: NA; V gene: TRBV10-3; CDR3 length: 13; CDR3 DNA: TGTGCCATCAGTGAGTCGCGCCTAAAAGAGCAGTTCTTC; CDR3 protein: CAISESRLKEQFF
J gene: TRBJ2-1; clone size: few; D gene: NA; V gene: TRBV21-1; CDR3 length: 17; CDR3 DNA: TGTGCCAGCAGCACCTTTCGAGGGACTAGCGAGGACAATGAGCAGTTCTTC; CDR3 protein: CASSTFRGTSEDNEQFF
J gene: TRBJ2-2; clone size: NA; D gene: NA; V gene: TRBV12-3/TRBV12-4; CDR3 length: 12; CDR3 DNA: TGTGCCAGCAGCTTAGAACTCGGGGAGCTGTTTTTT; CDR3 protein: CASSLELGELFF
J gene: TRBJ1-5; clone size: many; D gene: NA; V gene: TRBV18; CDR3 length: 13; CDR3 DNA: TGTGCCAGCTCACCAGACCGGGATCAGCCCCAGCATTTT; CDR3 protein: CASSPDRDQPQHF
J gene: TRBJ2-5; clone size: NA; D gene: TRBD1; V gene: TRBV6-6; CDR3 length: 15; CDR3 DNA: TGTGCCAGCAGTCCCCGGGACAGCATACAAGAGACCCAGTACTTC; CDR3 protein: CASSPRDSIQETQYF
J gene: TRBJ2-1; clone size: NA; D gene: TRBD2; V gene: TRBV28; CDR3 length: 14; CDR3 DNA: TGTGCCAGCAGTGCGGGACTAGTATCTGATGAGCAGTTCTTC; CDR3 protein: CASSAGLVSDEQFF
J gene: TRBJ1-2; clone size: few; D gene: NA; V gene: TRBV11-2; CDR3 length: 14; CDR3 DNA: TGTGCCAGCAGCCTTAGTAGGGGGGCGCAGGGCTACACCTTC; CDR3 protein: CASSLSRGAQGYTF
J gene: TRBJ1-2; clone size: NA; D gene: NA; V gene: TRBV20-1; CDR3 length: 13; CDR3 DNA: TGCAGTGCTATAGATGAGGATTTCTATGGCTACACCTTC; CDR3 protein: CSAIDEDFYGYTF
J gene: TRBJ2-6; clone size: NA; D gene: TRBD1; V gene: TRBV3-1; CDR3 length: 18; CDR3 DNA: TGTGCCAGCAGCCCTAGGGACAGTAGGTCCTCTGGGGCCAACGTCCTGACTTTC; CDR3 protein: CASSPRDSRSSGANVLTF
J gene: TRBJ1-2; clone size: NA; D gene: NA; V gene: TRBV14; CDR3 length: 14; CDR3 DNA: TGTGCCAGCAGCCGGACGGGCATGTTCTATGGCTACACCTTC; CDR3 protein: CASSRTGMFYGYTF
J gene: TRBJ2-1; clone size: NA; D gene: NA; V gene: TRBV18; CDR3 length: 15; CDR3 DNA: TGTGCCAGCTCACCACCGGTAGCAGGGGTTAATGAGCAGTTCTTC; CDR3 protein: CASSPPVAGVNEQFF
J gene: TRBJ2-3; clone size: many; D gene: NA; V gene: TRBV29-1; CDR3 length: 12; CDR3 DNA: TGCAGCGTTCCCTTTGCGGCGGATACGCAGTATTTT; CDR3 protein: CSVPFAADTQYF
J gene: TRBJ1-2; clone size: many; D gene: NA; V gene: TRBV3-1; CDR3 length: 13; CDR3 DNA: TGTGCCAGCAGCTTAAGTGGGGGCTATGGCTACACCTTC; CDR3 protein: CASSLSGGYGYTF
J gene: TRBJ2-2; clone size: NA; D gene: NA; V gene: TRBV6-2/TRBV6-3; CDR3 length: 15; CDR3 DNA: TGTGCCAACAGTAATCGAGGAGAAAACACCGGGGAGCTGCTTTTT; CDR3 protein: CANSNRGENTGELLF
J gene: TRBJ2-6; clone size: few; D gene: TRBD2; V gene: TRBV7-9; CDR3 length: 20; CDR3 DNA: TGTGCCAGTAGCTATTCTCAACGCAGGACTAGCGGCTCTGGGGCCAACGTCCTGACTTTC; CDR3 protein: CASSYSQRRTSGSGANVLTF
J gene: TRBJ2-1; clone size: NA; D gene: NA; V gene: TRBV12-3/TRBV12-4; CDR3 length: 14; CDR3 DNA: TGTGCCAGCAGTACCACAGACAGGCACAATGAGCAGTTCTTC; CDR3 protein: CASSTTDRHNEQFF
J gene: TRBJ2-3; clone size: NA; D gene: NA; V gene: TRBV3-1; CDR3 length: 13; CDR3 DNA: TGTGCCAGCAGCAAACCCACGGCAGATACGCAGTATTTT; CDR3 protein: CASSKPTADTQYF
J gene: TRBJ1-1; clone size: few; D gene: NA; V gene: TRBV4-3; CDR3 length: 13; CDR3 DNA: TGCGCCAGCAGCCGGAAGACAAACACTGAAGCTTTCTTT; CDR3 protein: CASSRKTNTEAFF
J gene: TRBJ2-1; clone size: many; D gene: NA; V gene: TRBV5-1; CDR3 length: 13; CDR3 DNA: TGCGCCAGCAGCTTGGGGGACTCAGGGTTACGGTTCTTC; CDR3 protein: CASSLGDSGLRFF